This paragraph reports one T cell receptor (beta chain). The data originate from a study of T-cell reconstitution after alpha-beta-depleted transplantation in children. The CDR3 extends over 13 amino acids. Germline V gene sequence: CDR1 SQVTM, CDR2 ANQGSEA. V was pared by 3 bases and J by 2 bases, with 2 bases of the junction left unmatched. Preparation of the TCRbeta library used unique molecular identifiers. MiXCR, applied by TCRdb to the PCR reads, yields one record per CDR3 protein. The sample carries some 400,000 distinct CDR3 sequences, roughly 22% recorded once. The chain has TRBV29-1 and TRBJ2-5; 8 bases map to TRBD1. This receptor was taken from a human donor who donated a stem cell graft to a child with acute myeloid leukemia. Material: PBMCs from the stem cell graft donor, obtained from the stem cell graft. The CDR3, as DNA: TGCAGCGTTGACCGGGACAGGCAAGAGACCCAGTACTTC. Translation: CSVDRDRQETQYF. The full variable domain, with the rest looked up from reference TRBV29-1 and TRBJ2-5, is SAVISQKPSRDICQRGTSLTIQCQVDSQVTMMFWYRQQPGQSLTLIATANQGSEATYESGFVIDKFPISRPNLTFSTLTVSNMSPEDSSIYLCSVDRDRQETQYFGPGTRLLVL.